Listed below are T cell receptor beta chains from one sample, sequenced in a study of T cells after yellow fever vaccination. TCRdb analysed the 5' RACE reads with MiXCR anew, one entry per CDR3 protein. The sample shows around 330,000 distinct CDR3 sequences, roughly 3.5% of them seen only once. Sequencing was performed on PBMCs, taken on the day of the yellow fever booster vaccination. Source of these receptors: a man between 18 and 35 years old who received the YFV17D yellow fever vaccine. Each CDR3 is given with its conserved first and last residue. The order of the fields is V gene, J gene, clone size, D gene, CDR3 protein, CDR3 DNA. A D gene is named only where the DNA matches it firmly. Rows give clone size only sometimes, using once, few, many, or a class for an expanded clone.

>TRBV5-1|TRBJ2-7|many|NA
CASSSSVWTSYEQYF
TGCGCCAGCAGCTCAAGCGTTTGGACGTCCTACGAGCAGTACTTC
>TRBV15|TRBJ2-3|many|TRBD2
CATSRAIAGASDTQYF
TGTGCCACCAGCAGAGCGATAGCGGGGGCCTCAGATACGCAGTATTTT
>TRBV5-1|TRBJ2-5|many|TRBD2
CASSWTSGGSGGETQYF
TGCGCCAGCAGCTGGACTAGCGGGGGGTCAGGAGGGGAGACCCAGTACTTC
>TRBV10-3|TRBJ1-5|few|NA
CAISVRPVNQPQHF
TGTGCCATCAGTGTCAGGCCAGTTAATCAGCCCCAGCATTTT
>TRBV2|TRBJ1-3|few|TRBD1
CASSAQGLGNTIYF
TGTGCCAGCAGCGCACAGGGGTTAGGAAACACCATATATTTT
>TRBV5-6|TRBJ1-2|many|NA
CASSLDSFGGYTF
TGTGCCAGCAGCTTGGACAGCTTCGGGGGCTACACCTTC
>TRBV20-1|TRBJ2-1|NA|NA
CSAHPPGRGNEQFF
TGCAGTGCTCACCCCCCGGGCAGGGGTAATGAGCAGTTCTTC
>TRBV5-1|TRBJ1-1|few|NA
CASSLVDRNTEAFF
TGCGCCAGCAGCTTGGTGGACAGGAACACTGAAGCTTTCTTT
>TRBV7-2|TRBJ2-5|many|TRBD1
CASSVGTGIIRQETQYF
TGTGCCAGCAGCGTCGGGACAGGGATTATCCGCCAAGAGACCCAGTACTTC
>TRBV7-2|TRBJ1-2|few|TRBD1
CASSFAGTGNYGYTF
TGTGCCAGCAGCTTTGCCGGGACAGGGAACTATGGCTACACCTTC
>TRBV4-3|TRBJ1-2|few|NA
CASSQDGARTNYGYTF
TGCGCCAGCAGCCAAGATGGAGCCAGGACTAACTATGGCTACACCTTC
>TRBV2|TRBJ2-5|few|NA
CASSEAARETQYF
TGTGCCAGCAGTGAGGCAGCCCGGGAGACCCAGTACTTC
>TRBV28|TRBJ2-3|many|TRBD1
CASSFGDRGLFGTQYF
TGTGCCAGCAGTTTCGGGGACAGGGGGCTTTTCGGTACGCAGTATTTT
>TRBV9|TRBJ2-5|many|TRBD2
CASSVDVGLAGTETQYF
TGTGCCAGCAGCGTAGATGTGGGACTAGCGGGAACAGAGACCCAGTACTTC
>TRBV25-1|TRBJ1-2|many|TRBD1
CASSPSDRATYGYTF
TGTGCCAGCAGCCCCTCAGACAGGGCAACCTATGGCTACACCTTC
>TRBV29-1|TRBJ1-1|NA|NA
CSVEDGYTEAFF
TGCAGCGTTGAAGACGGATACACTGAAGCTTTCTTT
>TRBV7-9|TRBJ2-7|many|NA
CASSLYLADTYEQYF
TGTGCCAGCAGCTTATACCTAGCTGACACCTACGAGCAGTACTTC
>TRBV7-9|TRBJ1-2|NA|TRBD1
CASSLARGTEVIPDYGYTF
TGTGCCAGCAGCTTAGCGCGGGGGACAGAGGTTATCCCCGACTATGGCTACACCTTC
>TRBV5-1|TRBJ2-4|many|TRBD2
CASSLGPRLAGVAKNIQYF
TGCGCCAGCAGCTTGGGCCCCCGACTAGCGGGGGTGGCCAAAAACATTCAGTACTTC
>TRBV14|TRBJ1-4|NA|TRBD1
CASSGTASNEKLFF
TGTGCCAGCAGCGGGACAGCCTCTAATGAAAAACTGTTTTTT
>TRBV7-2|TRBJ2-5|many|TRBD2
CASSKLRGGANLETQYF
TGTGCCAGCAGTAAACTACGCGGGGGGGCGAATCTCGAGACCCAGTACTTC
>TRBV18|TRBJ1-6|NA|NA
CASSPQGWNSPLHF
TGTGCCAGCTCACCACAGGGTTGGAATTCACCCCTCCACTTT
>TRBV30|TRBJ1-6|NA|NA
CAWSPWTENSPLHF
TGTGCCTGGAGTCCCTGGACTGAGAATTCACCCCTCCACTTT
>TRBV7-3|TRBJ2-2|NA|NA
CASSTGLPARELFF
TGTGCCAGCAGTACGGGACTTCCTGCCCGGGAGCTGTTTTTT
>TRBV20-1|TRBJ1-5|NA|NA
CSASNGYRNQPQHF
TGCAGTGCTAGTAACGGATACAGGAATCAGCCCCAGCATTTT
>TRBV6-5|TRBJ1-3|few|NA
CASSYSGASGNTIYF
TGTGCCAGCAGTTACTCGGGGGCGTCTGGAAACACCATATATTTT
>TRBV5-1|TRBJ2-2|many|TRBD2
CASSGGLAAGELFF
TGCGCCAGCAGCGGGGGACTAGCGGCCGGGGAGCTGTTTTTT
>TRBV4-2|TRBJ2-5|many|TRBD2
CASSQAPGGELVQETQYF
TGTGCCAGCAGCCAAGCCCCGGGAGGGGAGTTAGTCCAAGAGACCCAGTACTTC
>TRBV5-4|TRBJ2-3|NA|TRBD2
CASSPRERGGGTDTQYF
TGTGCCAGCAGCCCGAGGGAGCGGGGGGGCGGGACAGATACGCAGTATTTT
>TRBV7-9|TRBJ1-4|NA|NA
CASSRRDEKLFF
TGTGCCAGCAGCCGCCGGGATGAAAAACTGTTTTTT
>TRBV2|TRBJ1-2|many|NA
CASIPPDGGYGYTF
TGTGCCAGCATCCCGCCCGACGGGGGCTATGGCTACACCTTC
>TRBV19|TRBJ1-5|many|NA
CASTGGSNQPQHF
TGTGCCAGTACTGGGGGAAGCAATCAGCCCCAGCATTTT
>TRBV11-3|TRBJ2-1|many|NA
CASSFSGLANEQFF
TGTGCCAGCAGTTTTTCAGGGTTGGCCAATGAGCAGTTCTTC
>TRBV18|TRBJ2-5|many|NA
CASSPRSSSQETQYF
TGTGCCAGCTCACCCAGGAGCAGTTCCCAAGAGACCCAGTACTTC
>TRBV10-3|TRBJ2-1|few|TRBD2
CATGTSGGHYNEQFF
TGTGCCACCGGGACTAGCGGGGGCCATTACAATGAGCAGTTCTTC
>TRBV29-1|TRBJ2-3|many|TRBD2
CSVGRTSEGTDTQYF
TGCAGCGTTGGCCGGACTAGCGAGGGCACAGATACGCAGTATTTT
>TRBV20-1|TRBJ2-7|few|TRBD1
CSARGQGYEQYF
TGCAGTGCTAGGGGACAGGGCTACGAGCAGTACTTC
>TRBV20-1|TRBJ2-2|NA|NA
CSARGQGLHTGELFF
TGCAGTGCTAGAGGACAGGGACTACACACCGGGGAGCTGTTTTTT
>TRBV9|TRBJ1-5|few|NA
CASSRTWEGGQPQHF
TGTGCCAGCAGCCGGACCTGGGAGGGAGGTCAGCCCCAGCATTTT
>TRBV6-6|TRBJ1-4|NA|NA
CASSYGPYEKLFF
TGTGCCAGCAGTTACGGGCCCTATGAAAAACTGTTTTTT
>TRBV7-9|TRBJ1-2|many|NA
CASSWETGTYGYTF
TGTGCCAGCAGCTGGGAAACAGGGACCTATGGCTACACCTTC
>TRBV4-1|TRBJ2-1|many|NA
CASSPPRAGNNEQFF
TGCGCCAGCAGCCCCCCCAGGGCAGGGAACAATGAGCAGTTCTTC
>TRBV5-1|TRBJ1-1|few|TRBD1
CASSLGRTGGLAFF
TGCGCCAGCAGCTTGGGACGGACAGGGGGGCTAGCTTTCTTT
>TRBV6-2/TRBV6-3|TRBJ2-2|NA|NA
CASRRTANTGELFF
TGTGCCAGCAGGAGGACTGCGAACACCGGGGAGCTGTTTTTT
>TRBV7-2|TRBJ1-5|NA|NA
CASSAGPNQPQHF
TGTGCCAGCAGTGCCGGGCCAAATCAGCCCCAGCATTTT
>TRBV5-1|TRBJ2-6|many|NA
CASSWMNSMGPGANVLTF
TGCGCCAGCAGCTGGATGAATAGTATGGGCCCTGGGGCCAACGTCCTGACTTTC
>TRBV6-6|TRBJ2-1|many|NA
CASRDFSYNEQFF
TGTGCCAGCAGGGACTTCTCCTACAATGAGCAGTTCTTC
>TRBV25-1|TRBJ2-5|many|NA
CASSVGPQETQYF
TGTGCCAGCAGCGTAGGACCCCAAGAGACCCAGTACTTC
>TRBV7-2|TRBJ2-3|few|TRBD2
CASSLVLAGYVLTDTQYF
TGTGCCAGCAGCTTAGTACTAGCGGGCTACGTCCTTACAGATACGCAGTATTTT
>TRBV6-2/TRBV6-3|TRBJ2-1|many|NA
CASSYLTGNEQFF
TGTGCCAGCAGTTATTTGACGGGCAATGAGCAGTTCTTC
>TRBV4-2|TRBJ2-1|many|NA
CASSQEASGNPYNEQFF
TGTGCCAGCAGCCAAGAGGCCTCAGGGAACCCTTACAATGAGCAGTTCTTC
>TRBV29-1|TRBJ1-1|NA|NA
CSVSLPNSEAFF
TGCAGCGTTAGTCTCCCGAACTCTGAAGCTTTCTTT
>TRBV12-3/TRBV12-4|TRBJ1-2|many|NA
CASSRAGANYGYTF
TGTGCCAGCAGCCGGGCAGGGGCTAACTATGGCTACACCTTC
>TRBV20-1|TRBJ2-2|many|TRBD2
CSARDFRGDSTGELFF
TGCAGTGCTAGAGATTTTCGGGGGGATTCCACCGGGGAGCTGTTTTTT
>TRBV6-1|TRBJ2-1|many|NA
CASTRTTGVSEQFF
TGTGCCAGCACCCGTACGACAGGTGTTTCTGAGCAGTTCTTC
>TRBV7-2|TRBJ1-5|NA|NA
CASSFRASQPQHF
TGTGCCAGCAGCTTCAGGGCTTCCCAGCCCCAGCATTTT
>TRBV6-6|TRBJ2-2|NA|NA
CASRTGTPNTGELFF
TGTGCCAGCAGAACCGGAACCCCGAACACCGGGGAGCTGTTTTTT